This T cell receptor (beta chain) was found in a study of cytomegalovirus exposure and HLA in healthy donors (dated by TCRdb to 2016 to 2017). Study-wide context: A later analysis indicated that the roughly 120 validation repertoires were generated on the platform also employed for the 700 or so repertoires of the first cohort. The study aimed to test whether signatures of past pathogen exposure could be identified by cataloging public T cell receptors. To predict cytomegalovirus infection status, the study combined high-throughput TCR immunosequencing, statistical association of individual TCRs with disease status, and machine learning. Along with the approximately 620-subject first cohort, a separate validation cohort of around 120 different subjects was used.

CDR1 and CDR2 are read off the germline V gene (reference sequence) as LNHDA and SQIVND. V ends up 2 bases short and J 7 bases short, with an unmatched junction base count of 2. Spanning cysteine to phenylalanine, the CDR3 consists of 13 amino acids. The retained sequence is limited to the CDR3, 39 bases, with the frame set at the first base. Donors formed part of the validation cohort, which comprised 95 to 150 subjects and was distinct from the first cohort of over 500 subjects. With respect to this clone: This receptor's antigen is unknown. Base qualities were left out, and no much larger clone turns up one base away.

Results and caveats for the whole study, not just this receptor: The validation cohort had no HLA typing available for a later analysis, so co-occurrence within that cohort was assessed over all 120 or so repertoires. Cytomegalovirus status was reported to be diagnosed by the classifier with high specificity and sensitivity in both the original and validation cohorts. Of the cluster scores, approximately 95% were above 0 in a later analysis, which found that TCRs clustered in the first cohort also tended to co-occur in the 120 validation repertoires. Most TCR sequences were seen in very few donors, while some public TCRs were found in many individuals. The authors suggested that the approach could potentially be generalized to other disease states and immunological phenotypes. In vitro tests confirmed that a few of the cytomegalovirus-associated TCR beta chains recognize cytomegalovirus antigens. A total of 150 to 200 TCR beta chains were listed by the study as associated with cytomegalovirus.

Library preparation employed the immunoSEQ multiplex PCR assay. Per the authors' processing: A statistical classification framework was developed to diagnose cytomegalovirus status using the catalog of TCR beta chain sequences. TCRdb stores this immuneACCESS table with in-frame sequences only. Part of the clones is absent; in the studies checked, under half of the shortfall reflects unresolved V genes, and no reason is known for the rest. Clone size and the V and J calls come from that table; the DNA yielded D and trimming. Within this sample are some 250,000 clones, with around 89% of them counted one time only. The biggest ten clones account for roughly 0.4% of the sample.

Sequenced sample: PBMCs. The sequence is built from TRBV19 and TRBJ2-1; the junction holds 7 bases that match TRBD1. The sequence derives from a woman aged 18-30 years in good health and CMV-seronegative. The DNA reads TGTGCCAGTAGTATAAGGGGGCATAATGAGCAGTTCTTC. It translates as CASSIRGHNEQFF.